The 32 T cell receptor beta chains below come from one sample, sequenced in a study of T cell repertoires in cytomegalovirus infection. MiXCR, applied by TCRdb to the reads, yields one record per CDR3 protein. Of almost 550,000 distinct CDR3 sequences listed, approximately 15% are singletons. Sequencing was performed on CD8+ T cells from PBMCs. All receptors come from a human donor in good health (CMV status not recorded). Some clones in this sample may be carry-over from other donors' samples.

This clonotype was observed many times. This chain uses TRBV7-3 with TRBJ2-2, with 10 bases fitting TRBD2. V trimming: 3 bases; J trimming: 6 bases; junction bases outside the gene matches: 4. CDR3 length equals 15 residues. CDR1 SGHTA and CDR2 FQGTGA come from the germline V gene. CDR3 in amino acids: CASSFTSGNAGELFF. The CDR3 DNA is TGTGCCAGCAGCTTCACTAGCGGGAATGCCGGGGAGCTGTTTTTT.

The chain recombines TRBV20-1 with TRBJ2-3, with D maybe TRBD2 (7 bases). The CDR3 runs to 17 residues. Trimming cost V 3 bases and J 0 bases, with 19 bases left between them. CDR1 is DFQATT and CDR2 is SNEGSKA in the germline V gene (reference sequence). CDR3 loop: CSARDTGRVSSTDTQYF. The CDR3 bases are TGCAGTGCTAGGGACACAGGGAGGGTCTCTAGCACAGATACGCAGTATTTT.

At least ten counts were recorded for this clonotype. This rearrangement joins TRBV29-1 to TRBJ2-3; TRBD1 agrees at 8 bases. The ends lost 1 base at V and 0 bases at J; junction bases unmatched: 9. The germline V gene encodes CDR1 SQVTM and CDR2 ANQGSEA. The CDR3 totals 17 residues. CDR3 nucleotides: TGCAGCGTTGAAGTGTCCTGGGACAGGAGAAGCACAGATACGCAGTATTTT. Translation gives CSVEVSWDRRSTDTQYF.

Note on this clonotype: Just one base apart from a much larger clone, this may be a read error. This sequence joins TRBV20-1 and TRBJ2-1, with D unclear. V lost 2 bases, J lost 7 bases, and 12 bases lay in between. The germline gives CDR1 DFQATT, CDR2 SNEGSKA (reference sequence). The CDR3 runs to 13 residues. In DNA form, the CDR3 reads TGCAGTGCTAGACAGTTTCCAAAAAATGAGCAGTTCTTC. It yields the protein CSARQFPKNEQFF.

The CDR3 protein is CASSGQAGELFF. The CDR3 DNA follows: TGCGCCAGCAGTGGACAGGCCGGGGAGCTGTTTTTT. J is TRBJ2-2 and V is TRBV4-1, with 7 bases aligning to TRBD1. The V gene end was trimmed by 6 bases and the J gene end by 6 bases; junction bases not matched to a gene: 1. Germline CDR1 MGHRA, CDR2 YSYEKL. This CDR3 is built from 12 residues.

J is TRBJ2-7 and V is TRBV6-5, with 9 bases fitting TRBD1. Germline-derived CDR1 and CDR2 are MNHEY and SVGAGI. This CDR3 spans 16 amino acids. Trimming removed 0 bases from V and 4 bases from J; junction bases left unmatched: 7. The CDR3 is CASSYSGPGQGYEQYF. The CDR3, as DNA: TGTGCCAGCAGTTACTCGGGGCCGGGACAGGGTTACGAGCAGTACTTC.

This clonotype appeared many times. The rearrangement joins TRBV19 to TRBJ2-7; D unclear. CDR3 length: 15 residues. V was clipped by 7 bases and J by 4 bases, with 20 bases between them. Germline CDR1 is LNHDA and CDR2 is SQIVND (reference sequence). The CDR3 reads CASKDPAGPGYEQYF. Here the CDR3 DNA reads TGTGCCAGTAAGGATCCCGCTGGACCCGGTTACGAGCAGTACTTC. Full variable domain (missing parts from reference TRBV19 and TRBJ2-7): DGGITQSPKYLFRKEGQNVTLSCEQNLNHDAMYWYRQDPGQGLRLIYYSQIVNDFQKGDIAEGYSVSREKKESFPLTVTSAQKNPTAFYLCASKDPAGPGYEQYFGPGTRLTVT.

This clonotype was counted a few times. In nucleotides, the CDR3 is TGTGCCAGCAGTCTAACAGGGAACACAGATACGCAGTATTTT. Its protein product is CASSLTGNTDTQYF. V usage is TRBV28 and J usage is TRBJ2-3; tentative D call: TRBD1 (6 bases). V lost 5 bases, J lost 2 bases, and 11 bases lay in between. Germline V gene data show CDR1 as MDHEN and CDR2 as SYDVKM. CDR3 size: 14 residues.

The J gene is TRBJ2-7, the V gene TRBV5-5, with D hard to call. The germline V gene has CDR1 SGHKS and CDR2 YYEKEE (reference sequence). The CDR3 covers 13 residues. Trimming pared 4 bases from V and 1 base from J, leaving 9 bases between. CDR3 protein: CASSPTWSYEQYF. CDR3 DNA sequence: TGTGCCAGCAGCCCGACCTGGTCCTACGAGCAGTACTTC. Combining the CDR3 with reference TRBV5-5 and TRBJ2-7 gives the whole variable domain DAGVTQSPTHLIKTRGQQVTLRCSPISGHKSVSWYQQVLGQGPQFIFQYYEKEERGRGNFPDRFSARQFPNYSSELNVNALLLGDSALYLCASSPTWSYEQYFGPGTRLTVT.

V and J are TRBV6-8 and TRBJ1-2; tentatively, D is TRBD1 (5 bases). Per the germline V gene, CDR1 is MNHGY and CDR2 is SAAAGT. Trimming stripped 2 bases from V and 3 bases from J, with 7 bases between. There are 13 residues in the CDR3. The CDR3 here is CASSYDRYYGYTF. The CDR3 bases are TGTGCCAGCAGTTACGACAGATACTATGGCTACACCTTC.

V gene TRBV6-1 combines with J gene TRBJ2-5; 13 bases are shared with TRBD2. V shed 4 bases and J 1 base; nucleotides not matched to a gene: 3. This CDR3 spans 16 amino acids. CDR1 MNHNS and CDR2 SASEGT come from the germline V gene. The CDR3, as DNA: TGTGCCAGCAGTGGGACTAGCGGGGGCCCCCAAGAGACCCAGTACTTC. This codes for CASSGTSGGPQETQYF.

Many counts were recorded for this clonotype. V usage is TRBV7-9 and J usage is TRBJ2-7; tentatively, D is TRBD1 (6 bases). The V end lost 4 bases, the J end lost 5 bases, and 12 bases lay between the germline ends. The germline gives CDR1 SEHNR, CDR2 FQNEAQ (reference sequence). The CDR3 loop spans 13 amino acids. The CDR3, as DNA: TGTGCCAGCAGCTCCGACAGGTTCAACGAGCAGTACTTC. This codes for CASSSDRFNEQYF.

The V call is TRBV4-1, the J call TRBJ1-1; D call uncertain. This CDR3 has 16 amino acids. CDR1 and CDR2 from the germline V gene are MGHRA and YSYEKL. Trimming removed 0 bases at V and 0 bases at J, with 11 bases between. The CDR3 bases are TGCGCCAGCAGCCAAGATGGGAGGAATCTGAACACTGAAGCTTTCTTT. Protein sequence: CASSQDGRNLNTEAFF.

This clonotype was detected ten times or more. This chain joins TRBV7-8 and TRBJ1-1; D gene uncertain. Germline CDR1 and CDR2: SGHVS and FQNEAQ. V lost 2 bases, J lost 7 bases, and 8 bases lay in between. The CDR3 is 12 amino acids. The CDR3 protein is CASSLQPNEAFF. The CDR3 DNA is TGTGCCAGCAGCTTACAGCCTAATGAAGCTTTCTTT.

This clonotype was seen a handful of times. The rearrangement uses TRBV11-2 and TRBJ1-6; D possibly corresponds to TRBD1 (6 bases). V lost 0 bases and J lost 4, with 16 bases in between. The germline V gene encodes CDR1 SGHAT and CDR2 FQNNGV. The CDR3 is 18 residues long. CDR3: CASSLEYGGGGYNSPLHF. CDR3 nucleotide sequence: TGTGCCAGCAGCTTAGAATATGGGGGCGGGGGTTATAATTCACCCCTCCACTTT. The full variable domain, with the rest looked up from reference TRBV11-2 and TRBJ1-6, is EAGVAQSPRYKIIEKRQSVAFWCNPISGHATLYWYQQILGQGPKLLIQFQNNGVVDDSQLPKDRFSAERLKGVDSTLKIQPAKLEDSAVYLCASSLEYGGGGYNSPLHFGNGTRLTVT.

The chain is built from TRBV27 and TRBJ2-3, with D possibly being TRBD1 (5 bases). V gave up 7 bases and J gave up 0 bases, with 11 bases separating them. The CDR3 sequence is 14 residues long. Germline values: CDR1 MNHEY, CDR2 SMNVEV (reference sequence). For the CDR3, the DNA is TGTGCCAGCACCTGGGGCAGGAGCACAGATACGCAGTATTTT. It codes for CASTWGRSTDTQYF.

This clonotype was counted at least ten times. The gene calls are TRBV7-8 and TRBJ2-7, with 7 bases identical to TRBD1. V was pared by 4 bases and J by 3 bases, with 9 bases of the junction left unmatched. Per germline, CDR1 SGHVS and CDR2 FQNEAQ. The CDR3 extends over 15 amino acids. The DNA of the CDR3 is TGTGCCAGCAGCTGGCGCCGGGACAGCTTCTACGAGCAGTACTTC. Translating gives CASSWRRDSFYEQYF.

This clonotype was seen many times. V usage is TRBV27 and J usage is TRBJ1-5; no clear D gene. This CDR3 is built from 13 residues. V lost 6 bases to trimming and J lost 2 bases, with 8 bases between them. Per germline, CDR1 MNHEY and CDR2 SMNVEV (reference sequence). CDR3 in DNA: TGTGCCAGCAGCTTGGCGGGCAATCAGCCCCAGCATTTT. This sequence encodes CASSLAGNQPQHF.

The chain uses TRBV4-2 and TRBJ1-4, with unresolved D. V was clipped by 4 bases and J by 7 bases, with 19 bases between them. The CDR3 has 16 residues. Germline assignment: CDR1 LGHNA and CDR2 YNFKEQ. CDR3 nucleotide sequence: TGTGCCAGCAGCCCGGGCCAGTCGCTGCCGATTGAAAAACTGTTTTTT. This sequence encodes CASSPGQSLPIEKLFF.

Ten or more counts support this clonotype. The V and J genes are TRBV11-2 and TRBJ2-3, with D tentatively TRBD2 (6 bases). Trimming stripped 1 base from V and 2 bases from J, with 16 bases between. The CDR3 has 17 residues. Germline V CDR1 and CDR2: SGHAT, FQNNGV. CDR3 sequence (DNA): TGTGCCAGCAGCTTAGCCGCGGCGGGGTGGGACACAGATACGCAGTATTTT. Its protein is CASSLAAAGWDTDTQYF.

The chain recombines TRBV2 with TRBJ2-5; the match to TRBD2 covers 8 bases. Germline V gene data show CDR1 as SNHLY and CDR2 as FYNNEI. The CDR3 consists of 16 residues. The junction had 11 bases not matched to a gene; V was cut back by 6 bases and J by 2 bases. The CDR3 is CASSDGREGVQETQYF. The DNA of the CDR3 is TGTGCCAGCAGCGACGGTCGGGAGGGAGTACAAGAGACCCAGTACTTC.

This chain connects TRBV12-3 or TRBV12-4 to TRBJ1-2, with D uncertain. V was pared by 6 bases and J by 7 bases, with 24 bases between. The CDR3 loop spans 16 amino acids. The CDR3 loop reads CASSPTQRGTFGGYTF. The CDR3 bases are TGTGCCAGCAGCCCAACCCAGAGAGGAACTTTCGGTGGCTACACCTTC.

This clonotype has a count of ten or more. This sequence joins TRBV7-9 and TRBJ2-7; D gene unclear. V lost 6 bases and J 5 bases, leaving 17 bases between the germline ends. This CDR3 region has 14 residues. Germline assignment: CDR1 SEHNR and CDR2 FQNEAQ (reference sequence). In nucleotides, the CDR3 is TGTGCCAGCAGACCCAATGCTGGGTTAGACGAGCAGTACTTC. Its translation: CASRPNAGLDEQYF.

The chain uses TRBV6-2 or TRBV6-3 and TRBJ1-5; 8 nucleotides match TRBD1. This CDR3 contains 13 residues. V was pared by 11 bases and J by 4 bases, with 7 bases of the junction left unmatched. The V gene's germline CDR1 is MNHEY and CDR2 SVGEGT. This chain's CDR3 is CAGTRTGNQPQHF. In nucleotides, the CDR3 is TGTGCCGGCACCCGGACAGGGAATCAGCCCCAGCATTTT.

This clonotype has ten or more counts. The rearrangement uses TRBV30 and TRBJ2-7; D is undetermined. Germline V lookup: CDR1 GTSNPN, CDR2 SVGIG (reference sequence). V lost 1 base and J 1 base, leaving 5 bases between the germline ends. This CDR3 is 12 amino acids long. DNA of the CDR3: TGTGCCTGGAGTGACTTTTCCTACGAGCAGTACTTC. The encoded protein is CAWSDFSYEQYF. Full variable domain (remainder filled in from reference TRBV30 and TRBJ2-7): SQTIHQWPATLVQPVGSPLSLECTVEGTSNPNLYWYRQAAGRGLQLLFYSVGIGQISSEVPQNLSASRPQDRQFILSSKKLLLSDSGFYLCAWSDFSYEQYFGPGTRLTVT.

The sample holds many counts of this clonotype. This chain uses TRBV7-2 with TRBJ1-6; D is undetermined. The CDR3 runs 12 residues. Germline lookup yields CDR1 SGHTA and CDR2 FQGNSA. V was trimmed by 1 base and J by 9 bases, leaving 4 bases between them. CDR3 sequence: CASSLVGSPLHF. CDR3 nucleotide sequence: TGTGCCAGCAGCTTAGTAGGTTCACCCCTCCACTTT. Full variable domain (outside the CDR3, taken from reference TRBV7-2 and TRBJ1-6): GAGVSQSPSNKVTEKGKDVELRCDPISGHTALYWYRQSLGQGLEFLIYFQGNSAPDKSGLPSDRFSAERTGGSVSTLTIQRTQQEDSAVYLCASSLVGSPLHFGNGTRLTVT.

This clonotype appeared a few times. The chain couples TRBV19 to TRBJ2-7, with 9 bases that match TRBD1. Per the germline V gene, CDR1 is LNHDA and CDR2 is SQIVND (reference sequence). The CDR3 is 14 amino acids. V was pared by 3 bases and J by 5 bases, with 5 bases of the junction left unmatched. In nucleotides, the CDR3 is TGTGCCAGTAGTATCGGGACAGGGACCCACGAGCAGTACTTC. Encoded protein: CASSIGTGTHEQYF. Full variable domain (rest looked up from reference TRBV19 and TRBJ2-7): DGGITQSPKYLFRKEGQNVTLSCEQNLNHDAMYWYRQDPGQGLRLIYYSQIVNDFQKGDIAEGYSVSREKKESFPLTVTSAQKNPTAFYLCASSIGTGTHEQYFGPGTRLTVT.

This clonotype was observed at least ten times. The chain combines TRBV12-3 or TRBV12-4 with TRBJ2-3, with TRBD1 identical over 7 bases. This CDR3 has 15 amino acids. V dropped 6 bases and J dropped 0; count of bases not matched to a gene: 6. CDR3 protein: CASSLTGFSTDTQYF. CDR3 DNA: TGTGCCAGCAGCTTGACAGGGTTTAGCACAGATACGCAGTATTTT.

This clonotype was recorded many times. Here the CDR3 reads CASSSTSGGGDTQYF. The CDR3 DNA follows: TGCGCCAGCAGCTCGACTAGCGGGGGTGGTGATACGCAGTATTTT. The rearrangement links TRBV5-1 to TRBJ2-3; 12 bases are shared with TRBD2. From germline, CDR1 is SGHRS and CDR2 YFSETQ. This CDR3 has 15 amino acids. V shed 3 bases and J 6 bases; nucleotides not matched to a gene: 5.

The chain employs TRBV10-3 and TRBJ2-3, with 7 bases matching TRBD1. Germline-derived CDR1 and CDR2 are ENHRY and SYGVKD. The J segment lost 1 base and the V segment lost 2 bases, leaving 0 bases of the junction unmatched. CDR3 length: 14 residues. The CDR3 nucleotides read TGTGCCATCAGTGAGGGGACAGGCACAGATACGCAGTATTTT. Amino acids: CAISEGTGTDTQYF.

This clonotype was detected many times. The chain joins TRBV7-3 to TRBJ1-1; tentatively, D is TRBD1 (6 bases). The CDR3 covers 15 residues. Germline loops: CDR1 SGHTA, CDR2 FQGTGA. Trimming left V 1 base short and J 5 bases short, with 14 bases between. CDR3 amino acids: CASSLNGGAGTEAFF. The CDR3 DNA sequence: TGTGCCAGCAGCTTAAACGGGGGGGCTGGTACTGAAGCTTTCTTT.

The chain recombines TRBV15 with TRBJ2-2; D is unresolved. Trimming left V 4 bases short and J 7 bases short, with 13 bases between. The CDR3 has 14 residues. Looked up from germline, CDR1 is LNHNV and CDR2 is YYDKDF (reference sequence). The CDR3 region is CATSTRNMVGELFF. DNA of the CDR3: TGTGCCACCAGCACCCGTAACATGGTCGGGGAGCTGTTTTTT.